This TCR beta chain was recovered during a study of blood T cell repertoires in COVID-19. Study overall: COVID-19 samples, acute and convalescent, were from the United States, Italy and Spain. Sources were T cells, B-cell-depleted T cells, or PBMCs; the material itself was cDNA or gDNA.

Germline loops: CDR1 MNHEY, CDR2 SVGAGI. The CDR3 runs 15 residues. J lost 2 bases, V lost 5 bases, and 7 bases had no gene match. How the authors handled the data: The authors estimated nucleated cell counts from reference gene primer amplification. The assay was immunoSEQ multiplex PCR, and TCRdb's table has in-frame clones only and misses some. Clone size and the V and J calls come from that table; the DNA yielded D and trimming. The profile covers about 49,000 clones, with about 85% appearing a single time and approximately 15% taken by the ten largest. This receptor was taken from a human donor in a cohort sampled during active COVID-19. The chain recombines TRBV6-5 with TRBJ2-3; TRBD1 aligns across 7 bases. Source material: peripheral blood. The CDR3 here is CASSIGTEATDTQYF. The CDR3 DNA reads TGTGCCAGCAGTATAGGGACAGAAGCCACAGATACGCAGTATTTT.